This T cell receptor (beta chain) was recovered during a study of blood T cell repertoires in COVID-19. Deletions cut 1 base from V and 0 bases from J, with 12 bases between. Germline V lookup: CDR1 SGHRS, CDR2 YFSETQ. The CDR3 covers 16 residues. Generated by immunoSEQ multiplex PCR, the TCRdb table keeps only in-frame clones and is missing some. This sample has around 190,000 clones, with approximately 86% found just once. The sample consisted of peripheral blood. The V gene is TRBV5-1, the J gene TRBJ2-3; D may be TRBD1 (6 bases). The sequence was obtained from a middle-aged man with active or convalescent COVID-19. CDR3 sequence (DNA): TGCGCCAGCAGCTTGCAGGGGTTGTTTAGCACAGATACGCAGTATTTT. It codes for CASSLQGLFSTDTQYF.